This entry concerns a single TCR beta chain. The antigen is not known. The CDR3 is 13 residues long. The J segment lost 6 bases and the V segment lost 6 bases, leaving 7 bases of the junction unmatched. Germline CDR1 is SGHNT and CDR2 is YYREEE (reference sequence). It was one heparinised blood draw, averaging roughly 100 mL, that each donor gave. Via CD45RO/CCR7/CD25/CD127/CD95/CD27, cells of the CD4+ naive, central memory, regulatory and stem cell-like memory subsets were sorted. These data are taken from a study of beta chain features in type 1 diabetes. Study observations and caveats: Fewer insertions but more deletions were seen at VDJ junctions in type 1 diabetes patients. There was a moderate but significant shortening of TCRB CDR3s in all four CD4+ subsets of Type 1 diabetes patients. Patients showed naive, central memory and Treg TCRB repertoires that appeared more similar than those of healthy donors.

Sequencing targeted expressed TCRB transcripts, as all isolated RNA had been reverse transcribed. Libraries were prepared by immunoSEQ multiplex PCR; TCRdb keeps only in-frame clonotypes and omits some of them. The table records roughly 340,000 clones, 10% to 15% of them present only once. Sequencing was carried out using naive CD4+ T cells from blood. The clonotype originates from a woman between 18 and 30 years old with type 1 diabetes. The chain carries TRBV5-4 and TRBJ2-3, with 7 positions matching TRBD2. CDR3 coding DNA: TGTGCCAGCACCCTGGGAGGGGTGGATACGCAGTATTTT. Protein sequence: CASTLGGVDTQYF. Variable domain in full (rest from reference TRBV5-4 and TRBJ2-3): ETGVTQSPTHLIKTRGQQVTLRCSSQSGHNTVSWYQQALGQGPQFIFQYYREEENGRGNFPPRFSGLQFPNYSSELNVNALELDDSALYLCASTLGGVDTQYFGPGTRLTVL.